The TCR beta chain described here comes from a study of cytomegalovirus exposure and HLA in healthy donors. Overall study: From donors who were HLA-typed, an early data release held 75 million to 85 million unique TCRs. Study-level results: Beyond CMV serostatus, there was no information to go on about immune exposure. Analysis was performed later, and it showed HLA-associated TCR beta chains to be more clonally expanded than equally common others. The study recorded 160 or so TCR beta chains that were cytomegalovirus-associated.

The V gene lost 2 bases and the J gene lost 6 bases, with 9 bases spanning the gap. Germline V CDR1 and CDR2: MRHNA, SNTAGT. This CDR3 spans 13 amino acids. Primers included in the PCR were 60 Vbeta and 13 Jbeta primers. The method was immunoSEQ multiplex PCR; TCRdb's version includes in-frame clones alone and lacks a portion of them. The sample shows about 160,000 clones, roughly 80% of them seen only once. In the case of this clone: Its antigen is currently unknown.

Sequencing used PBMCs. The rearrangement links TRBV6-4 to TRBJ2-3, with a possible D match to TRBD1 (6 bases). The sequence came from a woman in her twenties or thirties in good health and CMV-seropositive. CDR3 protein: CASSDIQGDTQYF. In nucleotides, the CDR3 is TGTGCCAGCAGTGACATCCAGGGGGATACGCAGTATTTT.